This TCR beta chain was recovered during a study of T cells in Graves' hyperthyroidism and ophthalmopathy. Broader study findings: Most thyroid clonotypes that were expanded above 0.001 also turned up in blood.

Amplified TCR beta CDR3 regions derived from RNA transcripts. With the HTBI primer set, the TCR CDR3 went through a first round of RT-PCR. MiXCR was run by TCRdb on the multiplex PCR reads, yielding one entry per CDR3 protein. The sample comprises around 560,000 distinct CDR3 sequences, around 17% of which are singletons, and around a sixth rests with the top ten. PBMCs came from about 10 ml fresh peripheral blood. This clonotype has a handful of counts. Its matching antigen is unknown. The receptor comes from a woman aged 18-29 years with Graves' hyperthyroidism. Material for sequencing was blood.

CDR3 DNA sequence: TGCGCCAGCAGCTCACAAACGGGACGGAGAAGTACTGAAGCTTTCTTT. This gives the protein CASSSQTGRRSTEAFF. The chain carries TRBV5-1 and TRBJ1-1, with TRBD1 as a possible D gene (5 bases). The CDR3 runs to 16 residues. Germline V gene sequence: CDR1 SGHRS, CDR2 YFSETQ. Trimming shortened V by 3 bases and J by 5 bases, and 20 bases separated the two germline ends.